This T cell receptor (beta chain) was recorded in a study of T cells in Graves' hyperthyroidism and ophthalmopathy. V lost 2 bases and J lost 3, with 11 bases in between. Germline CDR1 reads SQVTM; CDR2 reads ANQGSEA. This CDR3 region has 14 residues. This clonotype turned up a few times. TCR beta CDR3 region amplification was performed from RNA transcripts. Initially, a first-round RT-PCR of the TCR CDR3 employed the HTBI primer set. One entry per CDR3 protein results from TCRdb running MiXCR on the multiplex PCR reads. Among about 500,000 distinct CDR3 sequences, more than 15% were seen once, and the ten largest hold approximately 30%.

The rearrangement uses TRBV29-1 and TRBJ2-4; D uncertain. Sequencing was done on a sample of blood. The sequence derives from a woman between 25 and 40 years old with Graves' ophthalmopathy. The DNA for the CDR3 is TGCAGCGTTGAAATTTTGGGTGACAAAAACATTCAGTACTTC. Amino acid sequence: CSVEILGDKNIQYF.